One and the same sample provided the 8 T cell receptor beta chains below, sequenced in a study of cytomegalovirus exposure and HLA in healthy donors. Sequencing was performed with immunoSEQ multiplex PCR; in TCRdb, only in-frame clones are kept and a portion is missing. The sample has around 98,000 clones; around 88% are singletons. What was sequenced was PBMCs. The receptors shown here come from a woman in her 30s in good health and CMV-seronegative.

The genes are TRBV19 and TRBJ1-1, with D unclear. The CDR3 extends over 14 amino acids. Germline-derived CDR1 and CDR2 are LNHDA and SQIVND (reference sequence). V shed 7 bases and J shed 11 bases, with 23 bases lying between them. Here the CDR3 reads CASTSRGGPRRAFF. The CDR3, as DNA: TGTGCCAGTACCTCTCGGGGTGGCCCAAGGAGGGCTTTCTTT.

The CDR3 DNA sequence: TGTGCCAGCAGTAGGGGGCAAAACACCGGGGAGCTGTTTTTT. Translated, it gives CASSRGQNTGELFF. The chain combines TRBV28 with TRBJ2-2; TRBD1 agrees at 7 bases. The CDR3 runs 14 residues. The germline gives CDR1 MDHEN, CDR2 SYDVKM. J was trimmed by 2 bases and V by 5 bases; bases with no gene match: 2.

There are a few counts of this clone. The V gene is TRBV9, the J gene TRBJ2-1; TRBD2 matches 12 bases. The CDR3 consists of 18 residues. V trimming: 0 bases; J trimming: 5 bases; junction bases outside the gene matches: 9. Germline-derived CDR1 and CDR2 are SGDLS and YYNGEE. The CDR3 reads CASSVGELAGGRNNEQFF. The CDR3 DNA reads TGTGCCAGCAGCGTAGGTGAACTAGCGGGAGGCCGCAACAATGAGCAGTTCTTC.

The V and J genes are TRBV18 and TRBJ2-5; the D is unclear. The germline V gene has CDR1 KGHSH and CDR2 LQKENI. V lost 4 bases and J 5 bases, leaving 8 bases between the germline ends. CDR3 size: 12 residues. The CDR3 coding sequence is TGTGCCAGCTCACAAAGCCGGGAGACCCAGTACTTC. Protein product: CASSQSRETQYF.

The genes are TRBV5-4 and TRBJ2-7; weak D call: TRBD2 (6 bases). V was cut by 3 bases and J by 0 bases, with 10 bases left in between. Per the germline V gene, CDR1 is SGHNT and CDR2 is YYREEE (reference sequence). This CDR3 has 14 residues. CDR3 sequence: CASSSQGLSYEQYF. The DNA for the CDR3 is TGTGCCAGCAGCTCGCAGGGACTCTCCTACGAGCAGTACTTC.

The table lists this clone with a few counts. The CDR3 is CASREQGPSNEQFF. In DNA form, the CDR3 reads TGTGCCAGCAGGGAGCAGGGTCCTTCCAATGAGCAGTTCTTC. This rearrangement joins TRBV2 to TRBJ2-1, with D possibly being TRBD1 (5 bases). The CDR3 consists of 14 residues. Trimming cost V 6 bases and J 6 bases, with 15 bases left between them. Per germline, CDR1 SNHLY and CDR2 FYNNEI.

The rearrangement links TRBV7-2 to TRBJ2-1; D not resolved. Between the trimmed V and J ends, which lost 10 bases and 2 bases, there was a span of 9 bases. This CDR3 is built from 12 residues. The germline CDR1 and CDR2 sequences are SGHTA and FQGNSA. The CDR3 loop reads CAIRRTYNEQFF. In nucleotides, the CDR3 is TGTGCCATCCGCAGAACCTACAATGAGCAGTTCTTC.

The chain carries TRBV27 and TRBJ2-7; 7 positions match TRBD1. Losses at the gene ends were 0 bases for V and 2 bases for J; bases not matched to a gene: 4. Germline assignment: CDR1 MNHEY and CDR2 SMNVEV (reference sequence). The CDR3 is made up of 15 amino acids. CDR3 sequence: CASSLSRDRTYEQYF. CDR3 nucleotide sequence: TGTGCCAGCAGTTTATCTCGGGACAGAACCTACGAGCAGTACTTC.